This T cell receptor beta chain was sequenced in a study of PD-L1 blockade in urothelial cancer. Overall study results and limits: Stronger expansion of tumor-associated clones in blood at 3 weeks distinguished durable-benefit patients.

A note on this clone: No antigen is known for it.

Synthetic TCR analog templates were spiked into all PCRs individually. Some clones are missing from TCRdb's copy, which holds only in-frame ones; the method was immunoSEQ multiplex PCR. Seen here are about 37,000 clones, 82% observed once, and the top ten hold about 17%. The TCR originated in a man aged 55 to 69 with urothelial cancer. The material sequenced was PBMCs, taken around atezolizumab (anti-PD-L1) treatment.

In nucleotides, the CDR3 is TGTGCCAGCAGCCCTAGGGACAGGGTATCTAGGGGGGAAAATGAGCAGTTCTTC. The encoded protein is CASSPRDRVSRGENEQFF. The V call is TRBV11-2, the J call TRBJ2-1, with 9 bases aligning to TRBD1. This CDR3 contains 18 residues. V gave up 5 bases and J gave up 7 bases; unmatched junction bases: 18. Germline V gives CDR1 SGHAT, CDR2 FQNNGV.